The TCR beta chain described here comes from a study of OX40 agonist ivuxolimab in advanced cancers. Study overall: It was ivuxolimab, an agonistic anti-OX40 (CD134) antibody, that patients were treated with. Enrollees could have had prior anti-PD-1, anti-PD-L1 or anti-CTLA-4 therapy, which 40% had received. Points from the study as a whole: Relative to CD4+, CD8+ T cells held more expanded clones on average. Blood T cells, both CD4+ and CD8+, expanded clonally by week 6 at 0.1 to 3.0 mg/kg.

Germline assignment: CDR1 MNHEY and CDR2 SVGAGI. V was pared by 2 bases and J by 7 bases, with 7 bases of the junction left unmatched. This CDR3 comprises 15 residues. Turning to this clone: Its antigen is currently unknown.

Data came from immunoSEQ multiplex PCR; TCRdb stores just in-frame clones and leaves some out. The repertoire holds roughly 30,000 clones, with roughly 76% as singletons. V gene TRBV6-5 combines with J gene TRBJ2-2; 7 positions match TRBD2. The sample here was CD4+ or CD8+ T cells sorted from blood, taken in a trial of the OX40 agonist ivuxolimab. The sequence came from an adult with an advanced solid tumor such as melanoma, head and neck, liver or kidney cancer. DNA of the CDR3: TGTGCCAGCAGTTACCGACGACTAGCTATCGGGGAGCTGTTTTTT. Its protein is CASSYRRLAIGELFF.